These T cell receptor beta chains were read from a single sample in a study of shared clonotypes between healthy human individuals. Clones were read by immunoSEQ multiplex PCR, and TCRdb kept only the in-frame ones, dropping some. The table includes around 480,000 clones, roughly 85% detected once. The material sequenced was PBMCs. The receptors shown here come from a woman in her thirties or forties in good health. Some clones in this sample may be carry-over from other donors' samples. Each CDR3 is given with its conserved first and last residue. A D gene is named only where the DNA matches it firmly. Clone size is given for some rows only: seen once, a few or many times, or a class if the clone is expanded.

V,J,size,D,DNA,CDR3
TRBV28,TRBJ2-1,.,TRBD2,TGTGCCAGCTCCAGCGGGAGTTCGCAGTTCTTC,CASSSGSSQFF
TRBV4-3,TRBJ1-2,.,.,TGCGCCAGCAGCTTAGGCGAAGGACGTCGAAAGACCTATGGCTTC,CASSLGEGRRKTYGF
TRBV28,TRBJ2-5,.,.,TGTGCCAGCAGTTCTGGTAGCTGGGAGACCCAGTACTTC,CASSSGSWETQYF
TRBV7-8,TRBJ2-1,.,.,TGTGCCAGCAGCTTAATACCCTCAGCGGACTCCTACAATGAGCAGTTCTTC,CASSLIPSADSYNEQFF
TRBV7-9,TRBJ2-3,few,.,TGTGCCAGCAGTAACGCGGGAGATACGCAGTATTTT,CASSNAGDTQYF
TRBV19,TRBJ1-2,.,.,TGTGCCAGTAGTCGTTTGCGCTATGGCTACACCTTC,CASSRLRYGYTF
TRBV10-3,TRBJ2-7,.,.,TGTGCCATCAGTGAGTCGCGTGGGACCCTGGGCCTCTACGGCGAGCAGTACTTC,CAISESRGTLGLYGEQYF
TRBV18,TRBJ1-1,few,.,TGTGCCAGCTCGCTCGGACAGAACACTGAAGCTTTCTTT,CASSLGQNTEAFF
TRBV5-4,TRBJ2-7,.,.,TGTGCCAGCAGCCCCGGGGCGACCTACGAGCAGTACTTC,CASSPGATYEQYF
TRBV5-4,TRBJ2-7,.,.,TGTGCCAGCAGCTTGGAGATAGGGAGGACCTACGAGCAGTACTTC,CASSLEIGRTYEQYF
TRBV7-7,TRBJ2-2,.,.,TGTGCCAGCAGCTTAGCAGGGTGGAGTCCCACCAACACCGGGGAGCTGTTTTTT,CASSLAGWSPTNTGELFF
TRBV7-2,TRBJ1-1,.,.,TGTGCCAGCAGCTCACGACAGGTCACTGAAGCTTTCTTT,CASSSRQVTEAFF
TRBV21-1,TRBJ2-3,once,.,TGTGCCAGCAGGGGACTAGCGGGAGGAGATGCCCGCACAGATACGCAGTATTTT,CASRGLAGGDARTDTQYF
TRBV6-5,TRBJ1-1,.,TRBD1,TGTGCCAGCAGTTACGGACAGGGGAAGACTTTCTTT,CASSYGQGKTFF
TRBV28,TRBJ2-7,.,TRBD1,TGTGCCAGCAGTCCACCGGGACAGGGGTCTCACGAGCAGTACTTC,CASSPPGQGSHEQYF
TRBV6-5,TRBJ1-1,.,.,TGTGCCAGCAGGAGGGTCACTGAAGCTTTCTTT,CASRRVTEAFF
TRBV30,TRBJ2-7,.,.,TGTGCCTGGCGCCGTATCGAGGGGTCCTACGAGCAGTACTTC,CAWRRIEGSYEQYF
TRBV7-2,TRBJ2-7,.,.,TGTGCCAGCAGCTTTCATCGATACGAGCAGTACTTC,CASSFHRYEQYF
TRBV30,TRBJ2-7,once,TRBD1,TGTGCCTGGAGTGTCGTGCAGGGGGCGTACGAGCAGTACTTC,CAWSVVQGAYEQYF
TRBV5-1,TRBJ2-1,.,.,TGCGCCAGCAGCTTGCAGGGGCAAGTTAATATGTACAATGAGCAGTTCTTC,CASSLQGQVNMYNEQFF
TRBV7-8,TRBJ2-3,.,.,TGTGCCAGCAGCACCCGACAGGTTGGGTCAGATACGCAGTATTTT,CASSTRQVGSDTQYF
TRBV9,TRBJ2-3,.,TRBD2,TGTGCCAGCAGCGCCCCAACTAGCGGCGCATTTGGTACGCAGTATTTT,CASSAPTSGAFGTQYF
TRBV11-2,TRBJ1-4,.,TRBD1,TGTGCCAGCAGCTTTCCGGGACAGGCTCCGTTTTTT,CASSFPGQAPFF
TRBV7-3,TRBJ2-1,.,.,TGTGCCAGCAGCTTAATGGGGGGAACATACAATGAGCAGTTCTTC,CASSLMGGTYNEQFF
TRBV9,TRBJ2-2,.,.,TGTGCCAGCAGCCCACCCCCCGGGAACACCGGGGAGCTGTTTTTT,CASSPPPGNTGELFF
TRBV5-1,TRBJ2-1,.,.,TGCGCCAGCAGCTTGAGCAGGGACTACAATGAGCAGTTCTTC,CASSLSRDYNEQFF
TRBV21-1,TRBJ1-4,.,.,TGTGCCAGCAGCAAAGAGGACGGGCGGGCGAATGAAAAACTGTTTTTT,CASSKEDGRANEKLFF
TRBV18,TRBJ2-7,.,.,TGTGCCAGCTCCACCGGGCAGTCACTCTCCTACGAGCAGTACTTC,CASSTGQSLSYEQYF
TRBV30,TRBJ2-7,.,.,TGTGCCTGGGAGGGAGGAATTGGAGAGCAGTACTTC,CAWEGGIGEQYF
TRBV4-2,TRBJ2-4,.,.,TGTGCCAGCAGCCCCCGAGGCTCTTGGGGCATTCAGTACTTC,CASSPRGSWGIQYF
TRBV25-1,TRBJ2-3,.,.,TGTGCCAGCAGTCCCCGGGACGCCATCAAATCCCGGATGGATACGCAGTATTTT,CASSPRDAIKSRMDTQYF
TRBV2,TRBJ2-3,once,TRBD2,TGTGCCAGCAGACCGACTAGCGGCACAGATACGCAGTATTTT,CASRPTSGTDTQYF
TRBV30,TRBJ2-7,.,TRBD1,TGTGCCTGGAGTGTAGGACAGGTCCGATACGAGCAGTACTTC,CAWSVGQVRYEQYF
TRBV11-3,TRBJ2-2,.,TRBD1,TGTGCCAGCAGCAAAGGACAGGGGAACACCGGGGAGCTGTTTTTT,CASSKGQGNTGELFF
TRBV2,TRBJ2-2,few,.,TGTGCCAGCAGTGGCTCCGGGGAGCTGTTTTTT,CASSGSGELFF
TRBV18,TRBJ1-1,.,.,TGTGCCAGCTCCCCGGACGGACGGTTTAACACTGAAGCTTTCTTT,CASSPDGRFNTEAFF
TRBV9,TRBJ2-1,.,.,TGTGCCAGCAGCGCAACTGTGGGGGAGCAGTTCTTC,CASSATVGEQFF
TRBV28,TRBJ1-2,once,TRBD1,TGTGCCAGCAGCCTACAGGGGGCGCCCTATGGCTACACCTTC,CASSLQGAPYGYTF
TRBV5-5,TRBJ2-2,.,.,TGTGCCAGCAGCTGGACTCTGAAGACCGGGGAGCTGTTTTTT,CASSWTLKTGELFF
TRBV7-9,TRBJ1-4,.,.,TGTGCCAGCAGCTTAGTGGTGGGGGGCGCTGAAAAACTGTTTTTT,CASSLVVGGAEKLFF
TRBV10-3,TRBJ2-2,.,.,TGTGCCATCAGGGAACTGACGGGAACCGGGGAGCTGTTTTTT,CAIRELTGTGELFF
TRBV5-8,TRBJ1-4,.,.,TGTGCCAGCAGTTTTACAGGGCCCGAAAAACTGTTTTTT,CASSFTGPEKLFF
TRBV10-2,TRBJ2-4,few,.,TGCGCCAGCAGTGAGTCGTCGACCAAAAACATTCAGTACTTC,CASSESSTKNIQYF
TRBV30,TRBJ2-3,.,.,TGTGCCTGGAGTCAGGGAGCCAGCACAGATACGCAGTATTTT,CAWSQGASTDTQYF
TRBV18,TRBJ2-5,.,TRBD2,TGTGCCAGCTCGTCAGCGGGAGTGGTAGAGACCCAGTACTTC,CASSSAGVVETQYF
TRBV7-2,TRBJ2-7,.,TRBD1,TGTGCCAGCAGCTTAGGACAGGGTGCGGCCTACGAGCAGTACTTC,CASSLGQGAAYEQYF
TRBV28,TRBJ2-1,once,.,TGTGCCAGCAGTTTTCTCGGGGAGCAGTTCTTC,CASSFLGEQFF
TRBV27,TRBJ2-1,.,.,TGTGCCAGCAGCGTTGGAGGGGGCGGGGGGCAGTTCTTC,CASSVGGGGGQFF
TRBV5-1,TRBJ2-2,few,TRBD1,TGCGCCAGCACACAGGGGACCGGGGAGCTGTTTTTT,CASTQGTGELFF
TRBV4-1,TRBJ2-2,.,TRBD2,TGCGCCAGCAGCCAAGATTGGGCTAGCGGGAGGGACCGGCTGACTGGGGAGCTGTTTTTT,CASSQDWASGRDRLTGELFF
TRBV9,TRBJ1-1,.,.,TGTGCCAGCAGCGTAGTTCCAGGATTGAACACTGAAGCTTTCTTT,CASSVVPGLNTEAFF
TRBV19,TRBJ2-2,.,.,TGTGCCAGTAGTATGGGCCACACCGGGGAGCTGTTTTTT,CASSMGHTGELFF
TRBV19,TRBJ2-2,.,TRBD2,TGTGCCAGTAGGCGGACTAGCCGCGACACCGGGGAGCTGTTTTTT,CASRRTSRDTGELFF
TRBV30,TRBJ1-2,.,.,TGTGCCTGGAGTGTTCCAGGGAGGACTTGGGTATATGGCTACACCTTC,CAWSVPGRTWVYGYTF
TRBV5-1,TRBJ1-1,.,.,TGCGCCAGCAGCTTGGACCCGCCCGGACGGCTGAACACTGAAGCTTTCTTT,CASSLDPPGRLNTEAFF
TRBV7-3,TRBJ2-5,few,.,TGTGCCAGCAGCTTATGGTCCGTGGGACTGAAGACCCAGTACTTC,CASSLWSVGLKTQYF
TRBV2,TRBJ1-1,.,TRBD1,TGTGCCAGCAGCCGGGACAGGGGGACTGAAGCTTTCTTT,CASSRDRGTEAFF
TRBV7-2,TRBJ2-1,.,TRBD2,TGTGCCAGCAGCTTAGAGGCTAGCGGGATTATCTATGAGCAGTTCTTC,CASSLEASGIIYEQFF
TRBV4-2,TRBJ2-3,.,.,TGTGCCAGCAGCCAAGGAGACGGCCGAAATCCCCCCCGGGATACGCAGTATTTT,CASSQGDGRNPPRDTQYF
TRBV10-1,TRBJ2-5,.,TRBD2,TGCGCCAGCAGTGTGACAATAGGACTAGCGGGTGACTGGCGCGAGACCCAGTACTTC,CASSVTIGLAGDWRETQYF